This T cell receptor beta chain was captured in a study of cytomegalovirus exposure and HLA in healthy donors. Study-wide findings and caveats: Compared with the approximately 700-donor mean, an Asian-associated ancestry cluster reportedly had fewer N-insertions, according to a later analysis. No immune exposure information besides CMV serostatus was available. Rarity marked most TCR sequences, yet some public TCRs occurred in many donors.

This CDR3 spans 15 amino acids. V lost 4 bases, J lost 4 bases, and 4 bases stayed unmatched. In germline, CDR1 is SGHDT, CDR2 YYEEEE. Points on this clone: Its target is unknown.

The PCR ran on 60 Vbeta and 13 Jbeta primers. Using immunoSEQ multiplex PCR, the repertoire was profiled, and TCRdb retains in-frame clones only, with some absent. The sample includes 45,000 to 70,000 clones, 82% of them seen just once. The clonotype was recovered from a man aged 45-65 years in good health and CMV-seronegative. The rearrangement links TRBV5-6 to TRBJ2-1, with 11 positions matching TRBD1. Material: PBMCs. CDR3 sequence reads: CASSRGQGGYNEQFF. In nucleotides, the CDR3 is TGTGCCAGCAGCCGGGGACAGGGGGGGTACAATGAGCAGTTCTTC.